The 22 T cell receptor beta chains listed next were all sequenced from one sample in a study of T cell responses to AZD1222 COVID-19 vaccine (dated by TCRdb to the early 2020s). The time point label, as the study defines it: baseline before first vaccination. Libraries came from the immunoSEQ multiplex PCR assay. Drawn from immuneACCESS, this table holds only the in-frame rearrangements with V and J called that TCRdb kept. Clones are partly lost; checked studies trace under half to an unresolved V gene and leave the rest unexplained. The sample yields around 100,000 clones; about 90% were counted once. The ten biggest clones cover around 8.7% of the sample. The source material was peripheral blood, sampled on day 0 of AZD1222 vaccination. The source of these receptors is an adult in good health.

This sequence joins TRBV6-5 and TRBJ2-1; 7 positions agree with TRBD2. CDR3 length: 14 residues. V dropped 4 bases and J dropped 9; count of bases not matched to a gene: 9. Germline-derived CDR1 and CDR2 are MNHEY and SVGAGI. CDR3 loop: CASSSRWTRGEQFF. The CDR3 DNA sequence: TGTGCCAGCAGTTCCCGATGGACTAGGGGTGAGCAGTTCTTC.

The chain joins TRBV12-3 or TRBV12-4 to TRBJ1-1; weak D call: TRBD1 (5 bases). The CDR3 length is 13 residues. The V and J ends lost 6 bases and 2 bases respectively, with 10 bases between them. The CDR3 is CASRRTSNTEAFF. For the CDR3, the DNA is TGTGCCAGCAGAAGGACATCCAACACTGAAGCTTTCTTT.

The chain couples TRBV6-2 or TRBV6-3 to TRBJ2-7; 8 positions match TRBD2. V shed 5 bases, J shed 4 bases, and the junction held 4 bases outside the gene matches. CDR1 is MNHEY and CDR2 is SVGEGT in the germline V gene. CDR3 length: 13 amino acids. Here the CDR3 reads CASSRAGEYEQYF. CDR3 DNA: TGTGCCAGCAGTAGAGCGGGAGAATACGAGCAGTACTTC.

The CDR3 DNA sequence: TGTGCCAGTACCATTCAGGGTATGCCCGGCTACACCTTC. It specifies CASTIQGMPGYTF. V and J are TRBV19 and TRBJ1-2, with a possible D match to TRBD1 (5 bases). Trimming took 7 bases from V and 8 from J, leaving 17 bases between them. Germline V CDR1 and CDR2: LNHDA, SQIVND (reference sequence). The CDR3 covers 13 residues.

CDR3 loop: CASSPTGQGGSPLHF. The CDR3 coding sequence is TGTGCCAGCAGCCCCACGGGACAGGGGGGTTCACCCCTCCACTTT. This chain links TRBV3-1 (or the pseudogene TRBV3-2) with TRBJ1-6; 11 bases match TRBD1. The CDR3 has 15 amino acids. Per germline, CDR1 LGHDT and CDR2 YNNKEL (reference sequence). After removal of 4 bases from V and 9 bases from J, the junction contained 5 bases not matched to a gene.

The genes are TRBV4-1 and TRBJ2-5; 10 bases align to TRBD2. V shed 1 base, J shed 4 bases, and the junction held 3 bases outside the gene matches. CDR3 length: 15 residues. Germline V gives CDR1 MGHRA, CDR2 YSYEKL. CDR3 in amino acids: CASSQAAGGRETQYF. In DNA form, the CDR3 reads TGCGCCAGCAGCCAAGCAGCGGGAGGGCGAGAGACCCAGTACTTC.

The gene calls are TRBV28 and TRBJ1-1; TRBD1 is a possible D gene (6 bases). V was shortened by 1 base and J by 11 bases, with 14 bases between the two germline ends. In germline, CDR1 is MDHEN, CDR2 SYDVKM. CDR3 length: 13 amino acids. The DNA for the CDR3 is TGTGCCAGCAGTTTATTCCCAGGGGCGGGTGCTTTCTTT. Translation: CASSLFPGAGAFF.

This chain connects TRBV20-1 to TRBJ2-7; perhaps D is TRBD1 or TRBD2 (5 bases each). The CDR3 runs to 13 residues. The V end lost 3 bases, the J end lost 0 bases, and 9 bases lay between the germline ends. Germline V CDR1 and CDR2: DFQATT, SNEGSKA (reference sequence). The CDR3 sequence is CSASSGSSYEQYF. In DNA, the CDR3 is TGCAGTGCTAGTTCAGGGAGCTCCTACGAGCAGTACTTC.

The CDR3 loop is CASSRGTGDSNQPQHF. In DNA, the CDR3 is TGTGCCAGCAGCCGGGGGACAGGGGATAGCAATCAGCCCCAGCATTTT. This chain links TRBV5-4 with TRBJ1-5; 10 nucleotides align to TRBD1. This CDR3 is 16 amino acids long. The germline gives CDR1 SGHNT, CDR2 YYREEE (reference sequence). With 4 bases clipped from V and 0 bases from J, the junction kept 4 bases outside the gene matches.

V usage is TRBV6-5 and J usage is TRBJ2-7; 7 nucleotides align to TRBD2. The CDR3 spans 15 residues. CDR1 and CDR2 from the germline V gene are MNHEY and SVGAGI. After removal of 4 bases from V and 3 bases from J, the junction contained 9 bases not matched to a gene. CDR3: CASSSPGLSHYEQYF. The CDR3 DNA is TGTGCCAGCAGTTCGCCGGGACTATCCCACTACGAGCAGTACTTC.

The CDR3 DNA reads as TGTGCCAGCAGCCCCGGACAGGGAGGGAATTCACCCCTCCACTTT. Translating it yields CASSPGQGGNSPLHF. The chain uses TRBV7-8 and TRBJ1-6; the match to TRBD1 covers 8 bases. Germline V gene sequence: CDR1 SGHVS, CDR2 FQNEAQ. Trimming at V came to 5 bases and at J to 7 bases, leaving 7 bases not matched to a gene. This CDR3 is built from 15 residues.

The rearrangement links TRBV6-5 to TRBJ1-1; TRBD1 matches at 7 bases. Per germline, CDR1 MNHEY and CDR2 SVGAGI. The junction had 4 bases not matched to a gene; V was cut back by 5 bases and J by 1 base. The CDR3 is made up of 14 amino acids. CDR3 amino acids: CASSRDSSNTEAFF. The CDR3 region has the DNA TGTGCCAGCAGTCGGGACAGCTCGAACACTGAAGCTTTCTTT.

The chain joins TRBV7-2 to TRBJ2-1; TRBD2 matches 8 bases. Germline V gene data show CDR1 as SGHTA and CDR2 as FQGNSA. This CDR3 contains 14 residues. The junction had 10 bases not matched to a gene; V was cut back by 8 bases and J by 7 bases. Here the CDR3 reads CASRGRGVMNEQFF. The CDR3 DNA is TGTGCCAGCCGGGGGCGGGGGGTTATGAATGAGCAGTTCTTC.

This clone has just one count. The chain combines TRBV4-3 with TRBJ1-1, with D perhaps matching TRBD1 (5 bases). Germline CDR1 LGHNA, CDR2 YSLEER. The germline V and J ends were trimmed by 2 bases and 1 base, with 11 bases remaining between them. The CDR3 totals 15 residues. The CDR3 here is CASSQISGRNTEAFF. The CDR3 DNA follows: TGCGCCAGCAGCCAAATTTCAGGGAGGAACACTGAAGCTTTCTTT.

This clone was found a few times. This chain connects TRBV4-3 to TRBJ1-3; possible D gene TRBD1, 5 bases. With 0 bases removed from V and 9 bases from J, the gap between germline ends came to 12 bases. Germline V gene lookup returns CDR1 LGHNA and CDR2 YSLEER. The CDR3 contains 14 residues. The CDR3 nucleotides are TGCGCCAGCAGCCAAGAGGAGGGAAGGGGCACCATATATTTT. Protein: CASSQEEGRGTIYF.

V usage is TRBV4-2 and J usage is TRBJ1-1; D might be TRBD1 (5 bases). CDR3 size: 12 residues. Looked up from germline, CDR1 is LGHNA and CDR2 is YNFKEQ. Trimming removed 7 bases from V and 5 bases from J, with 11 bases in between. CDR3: CASNPGGTEAFF. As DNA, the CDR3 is TGTGCCAGCAACCCCGGGGGGACTGAAGCTTTCTTT.

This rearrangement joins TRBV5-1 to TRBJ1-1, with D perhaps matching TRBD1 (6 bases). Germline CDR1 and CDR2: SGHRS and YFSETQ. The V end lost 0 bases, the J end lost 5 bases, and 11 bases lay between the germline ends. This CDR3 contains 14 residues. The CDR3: CASSLATGRTEAFF. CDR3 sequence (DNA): TGCGCCAGCAGCTTGGCAACAGGGAGGACTGAAGCTTTCTTT.

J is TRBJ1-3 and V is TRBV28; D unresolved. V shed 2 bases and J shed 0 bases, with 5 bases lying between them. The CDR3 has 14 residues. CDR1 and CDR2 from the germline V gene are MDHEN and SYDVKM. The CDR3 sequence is CASSLGYSGNTIYF. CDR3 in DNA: TGTGCCAGCAGTTTAGGGTACTCTGGAAACACCATATATTTT.

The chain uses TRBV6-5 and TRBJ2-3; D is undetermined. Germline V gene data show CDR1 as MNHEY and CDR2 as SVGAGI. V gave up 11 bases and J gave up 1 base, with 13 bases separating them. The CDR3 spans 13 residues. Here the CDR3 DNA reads TGTGCCGGGATGGCGCCGCGCACAGATACGCAGTATTTT. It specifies CAGMAPRTDTQYF.

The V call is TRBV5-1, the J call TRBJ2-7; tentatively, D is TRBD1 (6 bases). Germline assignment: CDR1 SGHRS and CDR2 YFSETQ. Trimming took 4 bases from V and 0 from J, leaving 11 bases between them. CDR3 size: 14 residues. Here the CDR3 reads CASSLQGGSYEQYF. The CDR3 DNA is TGCGCCAGCAGCCTCCAAGGGGGCTCCTACGAGCAGTACTTC.

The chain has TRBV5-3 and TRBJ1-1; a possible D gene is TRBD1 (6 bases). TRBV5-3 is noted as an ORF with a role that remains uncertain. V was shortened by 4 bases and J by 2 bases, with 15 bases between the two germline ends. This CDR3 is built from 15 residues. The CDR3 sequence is CARSTRTELNTEAFF. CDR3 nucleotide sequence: TGTGCCAGAAGCACCCGGACAGAGCTAAACACTGAAGCTTTCTTT.

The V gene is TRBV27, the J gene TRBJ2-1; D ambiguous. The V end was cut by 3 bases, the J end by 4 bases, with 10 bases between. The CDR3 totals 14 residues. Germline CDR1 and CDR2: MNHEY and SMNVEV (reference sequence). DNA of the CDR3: TGTGCCAGCAGTTTCCGTACCCCGTACAATGAGCAGTTCTTC. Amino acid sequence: CASSFRTPYNEQFF.